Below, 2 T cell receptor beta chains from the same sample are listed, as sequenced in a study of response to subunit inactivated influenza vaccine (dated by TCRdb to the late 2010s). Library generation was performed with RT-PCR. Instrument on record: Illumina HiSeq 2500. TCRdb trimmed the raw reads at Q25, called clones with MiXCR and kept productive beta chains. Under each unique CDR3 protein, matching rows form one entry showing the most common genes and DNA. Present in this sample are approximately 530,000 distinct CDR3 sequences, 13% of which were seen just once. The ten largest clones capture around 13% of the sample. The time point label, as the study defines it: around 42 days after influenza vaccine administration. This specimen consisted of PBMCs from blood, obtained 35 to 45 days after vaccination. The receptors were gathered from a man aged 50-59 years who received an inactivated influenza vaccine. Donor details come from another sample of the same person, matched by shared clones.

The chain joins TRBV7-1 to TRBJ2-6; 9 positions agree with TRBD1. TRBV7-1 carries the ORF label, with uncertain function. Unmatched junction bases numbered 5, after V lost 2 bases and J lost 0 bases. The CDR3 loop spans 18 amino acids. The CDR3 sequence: CASSSRGTGISGANVLTF. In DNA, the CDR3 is TGTGCCAGCAGCTCACGAGGGACAGGGATCTCTGGGGCCAACGTCCTGACTTTC.

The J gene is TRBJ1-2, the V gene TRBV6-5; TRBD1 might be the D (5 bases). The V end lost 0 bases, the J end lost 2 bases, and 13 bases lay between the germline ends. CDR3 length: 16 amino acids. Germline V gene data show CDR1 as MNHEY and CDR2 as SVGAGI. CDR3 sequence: CASSYSTAIPNYGYTF. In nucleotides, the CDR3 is TGTGCCAGCAGTTACTCGACAGCCATCCCAAACTATGGCTACACCTTC.